This T cell receptor beta chain comes out of a study of response to subunit inactivated influenza vaccine (dated by TCRdb to the late 2010s). About the investigation overall: The study used deep quantitative T cell receptor repertoire profiling to track responses to a trivalent subunit inactivated influenza vaccine. What the authors observed across the whole study: The authors suggested that each seasonal influenza vaccination may recruit only a limited number of new T cells.

In the case of this clonotype: The target of this receptor is not known. Base quality data are lacking; no much larger clone is found one base away.

For this chain, trimming is 2 bases at the V end and 6 bases at the J end, and the number of junction bases without a gene match is 10. The CDR3, cysteine through phenylalanine, is 16 amino acids long. Left in the record is the CDR3 DNA by itself, 48 bases read in frame from the first base. Based on the germline V gene (reference sequence), the CDR1 and CDR2 sequences are MNHEY and SMNVEV. The library was made by RT-PCR. Sequencing was performed on an Illumina HiSeq 2500. TCRdb reworked the public reads: Q25 trimming with fastp, MiXCR clone assembly, productive beta chains retained. Duplicate CDR3 protein sequences are folded into a single record with the most common DNA and genes. The sample has roughly 570,000 distinct CDR3 sequences on record, around 15% of them singletons. The top ten clonotypes cover 11% of the sample.

This clonotype was obtained from a man aged 50 to 60 who received an inactivated influenza vaccine. Donor details come from another sample of the same person, matched by shared clones. The sequencing used PBMCs from blood, collected about 13 days after vaccination. The chain is encoded by TRBV27 joined to TRBJ2-1; 7 central nucleotides agree with TRBD2. CDR3 protein: CASSLLSGDGSNEQFF. The nucleotide sequence is given as TGTGCCAGCAGTTTACTAAGCGGGGATGGAAGCAATGAGCAGTTCTTC.